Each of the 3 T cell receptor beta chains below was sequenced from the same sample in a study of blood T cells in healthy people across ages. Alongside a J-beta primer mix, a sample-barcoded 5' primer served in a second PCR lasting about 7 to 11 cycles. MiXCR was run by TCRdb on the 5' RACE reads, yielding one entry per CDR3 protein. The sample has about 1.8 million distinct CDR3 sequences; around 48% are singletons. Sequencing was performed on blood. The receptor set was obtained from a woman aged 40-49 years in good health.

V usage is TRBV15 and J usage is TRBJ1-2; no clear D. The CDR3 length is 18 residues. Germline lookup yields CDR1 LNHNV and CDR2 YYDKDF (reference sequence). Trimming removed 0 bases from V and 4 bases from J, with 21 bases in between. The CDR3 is CATSRDPETDASFYGYTF. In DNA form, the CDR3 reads TGTGCCACCAGCAGAGACCCGGAGACCGACGCTTCCTTCTATGGCTACACCTTC.

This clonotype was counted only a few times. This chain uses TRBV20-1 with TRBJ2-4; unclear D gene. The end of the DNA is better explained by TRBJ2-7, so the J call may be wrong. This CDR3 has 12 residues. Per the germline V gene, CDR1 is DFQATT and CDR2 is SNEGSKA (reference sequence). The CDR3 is CSARISNYEQYF. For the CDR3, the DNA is TGCAGTGCTAGAATCAGTAACTACGAGCAGTACTTC.

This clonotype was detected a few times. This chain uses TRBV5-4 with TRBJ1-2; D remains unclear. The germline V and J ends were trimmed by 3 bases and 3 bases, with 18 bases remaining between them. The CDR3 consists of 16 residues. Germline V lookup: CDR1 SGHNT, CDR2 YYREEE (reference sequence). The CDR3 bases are TGTGCCAGCAGCTCCTTTGCGCACGTTCCGGACTATGGCTACACCTTC. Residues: CASSSFAHVPDYGYTF.